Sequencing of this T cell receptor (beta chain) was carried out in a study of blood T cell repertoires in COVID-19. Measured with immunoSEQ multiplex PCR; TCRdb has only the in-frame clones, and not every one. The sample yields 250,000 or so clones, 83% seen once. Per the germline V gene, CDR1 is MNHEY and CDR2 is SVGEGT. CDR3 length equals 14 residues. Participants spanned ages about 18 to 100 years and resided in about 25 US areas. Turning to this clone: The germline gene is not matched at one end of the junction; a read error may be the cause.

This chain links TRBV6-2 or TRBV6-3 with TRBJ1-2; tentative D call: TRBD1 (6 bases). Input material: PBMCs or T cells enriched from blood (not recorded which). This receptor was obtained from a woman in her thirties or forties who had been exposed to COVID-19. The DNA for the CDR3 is TGTGCCAGCAGTTACAGGACAGATAACTATGGCTGCACCTTC. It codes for CASSYRTDNYGCTF.